This T cell receptor (beta chain) was sequenced in a study of blood T cell repertoires in COVID-19. On the study more broadly: T cells, B-cell-depleted T cells, or PBMCs supplied cDNA or gDNA.

The germline gives CDR1 MNHEY, CDR2 SVGEGT. J was trimmed by 7 bases and V by 7 bases; bases with no gene match: 13. The CDR3 length is 15 residues. Profiling relied on immunoSEQ multiplex PCR, and the TCRdb table lists in-frame clones only, not all of them. Here the sample spans more than 35,000 clones, 75% to 95% being singletons. The V call is TRBV6-2 or TRBV6-3, the J call TRBJ2-1, with 7 nucleotides matching TRBD2. The sequenced sample consisted of peripheral blood. This sequence was found in a human donor in a cohort sampled during active COVID-19. CDR3: CASIPRREDRNEQFF. Here the CDR3 DNA reads TGTGCCAGCATCCCCCGACGGGAGGACCGGAATGAGCAGTTCTTC.